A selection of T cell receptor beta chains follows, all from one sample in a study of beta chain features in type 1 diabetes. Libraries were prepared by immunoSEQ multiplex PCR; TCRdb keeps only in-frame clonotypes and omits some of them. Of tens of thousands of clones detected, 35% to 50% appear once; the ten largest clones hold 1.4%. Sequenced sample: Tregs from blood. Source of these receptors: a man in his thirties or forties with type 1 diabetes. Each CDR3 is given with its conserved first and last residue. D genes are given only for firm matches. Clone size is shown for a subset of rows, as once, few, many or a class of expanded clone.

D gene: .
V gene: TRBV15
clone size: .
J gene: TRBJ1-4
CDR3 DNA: TGTGCCACCAGCAGAGAGGGGGCCGCTAATGAAAAACTGTTTTTT
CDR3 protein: CATSREGAANEKLFF

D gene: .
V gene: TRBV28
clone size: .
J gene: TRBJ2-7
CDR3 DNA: TGTGCCAGCAGTTTATACGGGCTAGCCTCTGGGGAGCAGTACTTC
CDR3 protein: CASSLYGLASGEQYF

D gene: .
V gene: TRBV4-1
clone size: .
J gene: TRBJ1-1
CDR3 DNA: TGCGCCAGCAGCCCGGTAAGGGGATGGTCCCTTGAAGCTTTCTTT
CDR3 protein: CASSPVRGWSLEAFF

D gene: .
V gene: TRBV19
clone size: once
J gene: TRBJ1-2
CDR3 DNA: TGTGCCAGTAAGTCTCCCAGGGATGATGGCTATGGCTACACCTTC
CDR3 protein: CASKSPRDDGYGYTF

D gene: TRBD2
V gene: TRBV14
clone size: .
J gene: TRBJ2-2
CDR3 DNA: TGTGCCAGCAGCCAATATGGACTAGCGGGAGTTCGGGCCGGGGAGCTGTTTTTT
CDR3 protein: CASSQYGLAGVRAGELFF

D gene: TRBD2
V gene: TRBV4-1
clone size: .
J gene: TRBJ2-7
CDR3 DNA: TGCGCCAGCAGCCAAGATAGGCGTCTAGCGGGAGGATATTCCTACGAGCAGTACTTC
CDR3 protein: CASSQDRRLAGGYSYEQYF

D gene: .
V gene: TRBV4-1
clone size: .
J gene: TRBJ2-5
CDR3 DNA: TGCGCCAGCAGCCAAGCCTATCAAGAGACCCAGTACTTC
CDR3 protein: CASSQAYQETQYF

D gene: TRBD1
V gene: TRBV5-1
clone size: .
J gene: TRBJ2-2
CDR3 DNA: TGCGCCAGCCGCCAGGGGGCTGGCGGGGAGCTGTTTTTT
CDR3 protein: CASRQGAGGELFF

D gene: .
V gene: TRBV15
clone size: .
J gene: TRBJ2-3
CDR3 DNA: TGTGCCACCAGGGAAGAACAGGGATATCCCGTAGATACGCAGTATTTT
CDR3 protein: CATREEQGYPVDTQYF

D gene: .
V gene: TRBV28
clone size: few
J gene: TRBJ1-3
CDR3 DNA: TGTGCCAGCAAGGTGCCGGGAGGGCTCGGAAACACCATATATTTT
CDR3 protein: CASKVPGGLGNTIYF

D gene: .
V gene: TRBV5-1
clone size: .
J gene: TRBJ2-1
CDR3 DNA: TGCGCCAGCAGCCGAGAACTAGGTCTTACTAGGAATGAGCAGTTCTTC
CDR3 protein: CASSRELGLTRNEQFF

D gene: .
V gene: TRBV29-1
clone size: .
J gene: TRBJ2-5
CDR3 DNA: TGCAGCGTTGAACCCAGAGAGACCCAGTACTTC
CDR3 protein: CSVEPRETQYF

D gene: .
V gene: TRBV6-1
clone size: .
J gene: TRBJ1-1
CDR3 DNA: TGTGCCAGCAGTGCGCGGGGACGCGACACTGAAGCTTTCTTT
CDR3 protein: CASSARGRDTEAFF

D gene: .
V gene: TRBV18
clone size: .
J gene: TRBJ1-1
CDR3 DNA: TGTGCCAGCTCTTTTCAGGGAGGGAACACTGAAGCTTTCTTT
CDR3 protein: CASSFQGGNTEAFF

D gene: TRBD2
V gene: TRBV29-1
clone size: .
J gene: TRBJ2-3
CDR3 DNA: TGCAGCGTGACCGGACTAGCGGGAGTTTGGGATACGCAGTATTTT
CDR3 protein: CSVTGLAGVWDTQYF

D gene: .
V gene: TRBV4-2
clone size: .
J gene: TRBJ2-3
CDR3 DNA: TGTGCCAGCAGTTCGGGGGGCGCCCCAGATACGCAGTATTTT
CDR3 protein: CASSSGGAPDTQYF

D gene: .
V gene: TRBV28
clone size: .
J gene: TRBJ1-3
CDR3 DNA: TGTGCCAGCAGGCTACAGGGAAACACCATATATTTT
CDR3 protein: CASRLQGNTIYF

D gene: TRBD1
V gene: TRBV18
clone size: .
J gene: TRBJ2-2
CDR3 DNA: TGTGCCAGCTCACCGGGACAGGGTTACACCGGGGAGCTGTTTTTT
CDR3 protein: CASSPGQGYTGELFF

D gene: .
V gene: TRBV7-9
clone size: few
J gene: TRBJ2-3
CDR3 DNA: TGTGCCAGCAGCTTAGGCCGGGGAGGTACGCAGTATTTT
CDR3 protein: CASSLGRGGTQYF

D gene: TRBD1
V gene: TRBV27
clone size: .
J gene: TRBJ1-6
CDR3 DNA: TGTGCCAGCAGTTTAACAGGGGGCGCCTCACCCCTCCACTTT
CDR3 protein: CASSLTGGASPLHF

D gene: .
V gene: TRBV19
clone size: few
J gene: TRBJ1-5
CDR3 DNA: TGTGCCAGTAGTATAGGGGGAAGGGGAACCCAGCCCCAGCATTTT
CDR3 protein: CASSIGGRGTQPQHF

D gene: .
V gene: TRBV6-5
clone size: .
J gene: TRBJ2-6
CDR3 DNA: TGTGCCAGTTCAGTGGCATCGTCTGGGGCCAACGTCCTGACTTTC
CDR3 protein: CASSVASSGANVLTF

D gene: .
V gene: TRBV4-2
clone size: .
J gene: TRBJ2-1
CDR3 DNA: TGTGCCAGTAGCCCAACGGCGGGCGGGAACTCCTACAATGAGCAGTTCTTC
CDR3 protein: CASSPTAGGNSYNEQFF

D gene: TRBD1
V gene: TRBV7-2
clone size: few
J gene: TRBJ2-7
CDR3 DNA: TGTGCCAGCAGCTTATACGGACAGGGGGCCTACGAGCAGTACTTC
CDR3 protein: CASSLYGQGAYEQYF

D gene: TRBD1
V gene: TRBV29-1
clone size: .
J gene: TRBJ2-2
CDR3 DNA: TGCAGCGCACGGACAGGGGGCGAGAACACCGGGGAGCTGTTTTTT
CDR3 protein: CSARTGGENTGELFF

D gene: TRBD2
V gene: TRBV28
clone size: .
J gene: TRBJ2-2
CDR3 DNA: TGTGCCACTTTTAGCGGGGTTGGGACCGGGGAGCTGTTTTTT
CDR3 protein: CATFSGVGTGELFF

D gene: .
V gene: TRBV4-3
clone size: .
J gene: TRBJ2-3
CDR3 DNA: TGCGCCAGCAGCCAAGGCCACCCTCAGTGGACTAGCACAGATACGCAGTATTTT
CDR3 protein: CASSQGHPQWTSTDTQYF

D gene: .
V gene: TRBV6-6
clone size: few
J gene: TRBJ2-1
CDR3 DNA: TGTGCCAGCAGTTACTCACAGGGCAATGAGCAGTTCTTC
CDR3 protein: CASSYSQGNEQFF

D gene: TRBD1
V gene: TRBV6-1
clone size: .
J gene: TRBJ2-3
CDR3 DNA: TGTGCCAGCAGTGAACCGGGACAGGGTACAGATACGCAGTATTTT
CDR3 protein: CASSEPGQGTDTQYF

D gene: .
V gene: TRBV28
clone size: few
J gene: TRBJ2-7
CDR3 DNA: TGTGCCAGCAGTTTATTCGCGGGGGCGGGAGTTATGGCTACCGAGCAGTACTTC
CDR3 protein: CASSLFAGAGVMATEQYF

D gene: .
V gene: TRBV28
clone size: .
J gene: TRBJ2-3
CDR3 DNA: TGTGCCAGCAGTTTAGGGCAGTCAGTGGACAAAGATACGCAGTATTTT
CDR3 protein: CASSLGQSVDKDTQYF

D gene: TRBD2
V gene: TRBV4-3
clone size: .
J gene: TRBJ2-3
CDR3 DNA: TGCGCCAGCAGCCAAGGGCGCGACGGGAGGTACGAAGATACGCAGTATTTT
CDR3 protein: CASSQGRDGRYEDTQYF

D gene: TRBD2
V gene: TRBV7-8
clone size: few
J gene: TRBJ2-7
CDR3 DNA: TGTGCCAGCAGAGGACTAGCGGGAGGAACGTACGAGCAGTACTTC
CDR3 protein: CASRGLAGGTYEQYF

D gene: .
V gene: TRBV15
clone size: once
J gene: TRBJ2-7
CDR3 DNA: TGTGCCACCAGCAGAGATCGGGGGGCATTCTCCTACGAGCAGTACTTC
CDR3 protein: CATSRDRGAFSYEQYF

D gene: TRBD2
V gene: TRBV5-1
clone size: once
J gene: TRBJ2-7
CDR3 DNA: TGCGCCAGCAGCTGGGGCGGGGGGTATCCCTACGAGCAGTACTTC
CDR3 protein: CASSWGGGYPYEQYF

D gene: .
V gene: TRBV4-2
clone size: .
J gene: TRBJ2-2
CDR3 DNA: TGTGCCAGCAGCCAAGACAGGACTTTCAACACCGGGGAGCTGTTTTTT
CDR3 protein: CASSQDRTFNTGELFF

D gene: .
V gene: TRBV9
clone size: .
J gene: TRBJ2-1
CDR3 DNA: TGTGCCAGCAGCGTACAGGGTCGGTACTACAATGAGCAGTTCTTC
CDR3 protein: CASSVQGRYYNEQFF

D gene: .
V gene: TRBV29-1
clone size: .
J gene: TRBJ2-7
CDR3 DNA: TGCAGCGCGGCGGAGGGGCAGAATGGTTACGAGCAGTACTTC
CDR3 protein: CSAAEGQNGYEQYF